Listed below are T cell receptor beta chains from one sample, sequenced in a study of blood T cell repertoires in COVID-19. Sequencing used immunoSEQ multiplex PCR; TCRdb keeps in-frame clones, though not all of them. The sample consists of around 250,000 clones, approximately 91% of them appearing once. The specimen sequenced was PBMCs or T cells enriched from blood (not recorded which). The receptors derive from a human donor in a cohort exposed to, infected with or recovered from COVID-19 (not recorded which). The donor label of this sample is uncertain. Each CDR3 is given with its conserved first and last residue. The D gene is left open where the match is weak. The listing skips clone size in some rows; elsewhere it reads once, few, many or a size class.

>NA|TRBJ1-5|TRBD1|TRBV7-3
TGTGCCAGCAGCTATGGACAGGGGAACAATCAGCCCCAGCATTTT
CASSYGQGNNQPQHF
>NA|TRBJ2-2|NA|TRBV9
TGTGCCAGCAGTATGACGCGGACGAACACCGGGGAGCTGTTTTTT
CASSMTRTNTGELFF
>NA|TRBJ1-2|TRBD1|TRBV30
TGTGCCTGGAGTGTTCGCGGGACAGGGGTGCGCTACACCTTC
CAWSVRGTGVRYTF
>NA|TRBJ2-1|TRBD2|TRBV5-1
TGCGCCAGCAGCTTATACGGGGGGACCTACAATGAGCAGTTCTTC
CASSLYGGTYNEQFF
>NA|TRBJ1-5|NA|TRBV28
TGTGCCAGCAGTTCAGGGTTTCAGCCCCAGCATTTT
CASSSGFQPQHF
>NA|TRBJ1-2|NA|TRBV29-1
TGCAGCGCAACCCGTGCAGGGCAGTATGGCTACACCTTC
CSATRAGQYGYTF
>NA|TRBJ2-2|TRBD1|TRBV29-1
TGCAGCGGGACGCGACAGGGCACCGGGGAGCTGTTTTTT
CSGTRQGTGELFF
>NA|TRBJ2-5|NA|TRBV10-3
TGTGCCATCAGTCCAACAGGGGAGGAAGAGACCCAGTACTTC
CAISPTGEEETQYF
>NA|TRBJ2-5|NA|TRBV7-9
TGTGCCAGCAGCTTAGCGGCGGGGGAGACCCAGTACTTC
CASSLAAGETQYF
>few|TRBJ1-1|NA|TRBV4-2
TGTGCCAGCAGCCAAGCGGGGGACACTGAAGCTTTCTTT
CASSQAGDTEAFF
>once|TRBJ2-2|TRBD2|TRBV6-1
TGTGCCAGCAGTGAACTTAGCGGGGCGAACACCGGGGAGCTGTTTTTT
CASSELSGANTGELFF
>NA|TRBJ1-2|NA|TRBV7-9
TGTGCCAGCAGCTTAGACAGGGTCTATGGCTACACCTTC
CASSLDRVYGYTF
>NA|TRBJ1-5|TRBD1|TRBV7-8
TGTGCCAGCAGCTCCAGGGGGCGAAGCAATCAGCCCCAGCATTTT
CASSSRGRSNQPQHF
>NA|TRBJ1-6|TRBD1|TRBV7-2
TGTGCCAGCAGCAACAGGGGGGATAATTCACCCCTCCACTTT
CASSNRGDNSPLHF
>NA|TRBJ1-3|NA|TRBV2
TGTGCCAGCAGTGAAGCCTCCGGAAACACCATATATTTT
CASSEASGNTIYF
>NA|TRBJ1-2|NA|TRBV2
TGTGCCAGCATACTGGAACCAGGGCCGGCTAACTATGGCTACACCTTC
CASILEPGPANYGYTF
>NA|TRBJ1-1|NA|TRBV6-5
TGTGCCAGCAGTTATCCCGACACTGAAGCTTTCTTT
CASSYPDTEAFF
>few|TRBJ2-1|NA|TRBV7-9
TGTGCCAGCAGCTCCGACAATGAGCAGTTCTTC
CASSSDNEQFF
>NA|TRBJ1-6|TRBD1|TRBV4-1
TGCGCCAGCAGACCCGGGACAGGGAATTCACCCCTCCACTTT
CASRPGTGNSPLHF
>once|TRBJ1-4|NA|TRBV19
TGTGCCAGTAGCGGATCCGGGACACTCGACGAAAAACTGTTTTTT
CASSGSGTLDEKLFF
>NA|TRBJ1-1|NA|TRBV29-1
TGCAGCGTCGCTGTGCGAGGAGCTGAAGCTTTCTTT
CSVAVRGAEAFF
>NA|TRBJ2-7|NA|TRBV21-1
TGTGCCAGCAGTAGACCCCTTGACAAATCCTACGAGCAGTACTTC
CASSRPLDKSYEQYF
>NA|TRBJ2-1|TRBD2|TRBV6-1
TGTGCCAGCAGTGAAGCCCTAGCGGGGGGCAATGAGCAGTTCTTC
CASSEALAGGNEQFF
>NA|TRBJ1-2|TRBD1|TRBV19
TGTGCCAGTAATCAAGGCAGGGGGCCTGGCTACACCTTC
CASNQGRGPGYTF
>NA|TRBJ2-7|TRBD1|TRBV27
TGTGCCAGCAGTCCGGGACAGGGAATATGGGAGCAGTACTTC
CASSPGQGIWEQYF
>NA|TRBJ1-5|NA|TRBV19
TGTGCCACGCTACAGGACCCCTCTGGACATCAGCCCCAGCATTTT
CATLQDPSGHQPQHF
>NA|TRBJ2-3|NA|TRBV7-3
TGTGCCAGCAGCCTACTGGGCACAGATACGCAGTATTTT
CASSLLGTDTQYF
>NA|TRBJ2-5|TRBD1|TRBV6-5
TGTGCCAGCAGTTACTCGGACAGGGGGTTAGAGACCCAGTACTTC
CASSYSDRGLETQYF
>NA|TRBJ1-1|NA|TRBV19
TGTGCCAGTAGTATAGAACGAGAGAACACTGAAGCTTTCTTT
CASSIERENTEAFF